This T cell receptor beta chain comes out of a study of blood T cell repertoires in COVID-19 (dated by TCRdb to about 2020). About the study as a whole: Collaborator samples came from the United States, Italy and Spain and covered acute and convalescent phases of COVID-19. The material from the prospective study consisted of cDNA or gDNA derived from T cells, B-cell-depleted T cells, or PBMCs. The dataset comprised deeply sampled blood TCRbeta repertoires from subjects exposed to, actively infected with, or recovered from COVID-19. The repertoires were released in a freely available public database intended as a resource for research on the immune response to SARS-CoV-2. Nearly every sample came with metadata listing a de-identified subject ID, COVID-19 status, age in years and sex. Samples were obtained from the ongoing ImmuneRACE study (first 160 participants) and from 1,200 or so subjects provided by 6 global collaborators. Where available, HLA class I and class II types were obtained from metadata supplied by the sample provider rather than from assay-based typing. What the study reported, not specific to this receptor: How much clinical and demographic metadata was included differed by source and by participant, and the metadata was provided uncurated.

To note about this clone: Its antigen is currently not known. The input lacks base qualities; no much larger clone sits a single base away.

Each collaborating institution followed its own protocols to collect whole blood in K2EDTA tubes. For TCRbeta analysis, collaborator samples were shipped as frozen whole blood, as isolated PBMCs, or as DNA extracted from either sample type. TCRbeta CDR3 regions were amplified from genomic DNA by means of the immunoSEQ Assay, a bias-controlled multiplex PCR. The source study handled its data this way. Within the assay, amplification of reference gene primers was used to estimate how many nucleated cells each sample contained. To quantify the absolute abundance of each unique TCRbeta CDR3 rearrangement, sequence reads were collapsed and filtered. Productive Simpson clonality was computed per sample as the square root of Simpson's diversity index over productive rearrangements. TCRdb took over this immuneACCESS table, retaining in-frame rearrangements with V and J assigned. Such tables are incomplete; in checked studies, under half of the missing clones stem from an unresolved V gene, and the remainder is unexplained. V and J calls and clone size are as listed in that table; D and trimming were resolved from the DNA. The sample records 250,000 or so clones, about 89% of which are singletons. The ten biggest clones cover about 8.6% of the sample.

The source material was peripheral blood. The receptor was isolated from a man aged 40-49 years with active or convalescent COVID-19.

The nucleotides read TGTGCCAGCAGTGGCCTTTGGGAGGGCAGCTCCTACGAGCAGTACTTC. Translated, this is CASSGLWEGSSYEQYF. The chain is made from TRBV2 and TRBJ2-7, with 7 bases aligning to TRBD2. Here V drops 4 bases and J drops 0 bases, and the junction holds 9 bases not matched to any gene. From the germline V gene, CDR1 is SNHLY and CDR2 is FYNNEI. Reading from cysteine to phenylalanine, the CDR3 counts 16 amino acids. Only the CDR3 DNA stays, 48 bases, in frame from base 1.